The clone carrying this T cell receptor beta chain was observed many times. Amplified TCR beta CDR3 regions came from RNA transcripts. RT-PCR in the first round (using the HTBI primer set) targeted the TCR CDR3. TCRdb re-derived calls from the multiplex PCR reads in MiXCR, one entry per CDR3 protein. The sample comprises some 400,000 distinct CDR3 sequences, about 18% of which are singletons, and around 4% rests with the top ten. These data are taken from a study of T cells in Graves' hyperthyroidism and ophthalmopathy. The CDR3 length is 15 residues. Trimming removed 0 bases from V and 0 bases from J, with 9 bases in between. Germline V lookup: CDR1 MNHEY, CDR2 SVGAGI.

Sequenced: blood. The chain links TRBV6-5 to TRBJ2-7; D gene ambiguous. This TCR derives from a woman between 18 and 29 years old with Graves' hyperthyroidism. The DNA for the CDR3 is TGTGCCAGCAGTTACTCGATGAGATTCTCCTACGAGCAGTACTTC. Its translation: CASSYSMRFSYEQYF.